Following are 25 T cell receptor beta chains from one sample sequenced in a study of T cell clonality in common variable immunodeficiency. Study findings and constraints: Reportedly, TCR beta sequences from common variable immunodeficiency showed fewer deletions and N-nucleotide insertions.

Here immunoSEQ multiplex PCR was the method, and the copy in TCRdb shows in-frame clones only, minus some. Recorded here are about 42,000 clones, none singletons. These receptors are not linked to any known antigen. The sample consisted of peripheral blood mononuclear cells. These receptors originate from a human donor with common variable immunodeficiency.

This clone was observed many times. The sequence runs out 3 residues before the end of the CDR3; the remainder is reconstructed from the germline J gene. The chain joins TRBV5-1 to TRBJ2-1; 10 nucleotides line up with TRBD2. V dropped 4 bases and J dropped 2; count of bases not matched to a gene: 6. This CDR3 has 16 residues. CDR1 is SGHRS, CDR2 YFSETQ, per germline. The CDR3 spells CASSLPSGRAYNEQFF. CDR3 DNA (partial): TGCGCCAGCAGCCTACCAAGCGGGAGGGCCTACAATGAG.

This clone turned up a few times. The sequenced fragment ends 3 residues before the CDR3 boundary, so the rest is inferred from the germline J gene. This sequence joins TRBV5-6 and TRBJ2-7; 9 nucleotides match TRBD2. There are 14 residues in the CDR3. V shed 5 bases and J 3 bases; nucleotides not matched to a gene: 6. CDR1 is SGHDT and CDR2 is YYEEEE in the germline V gene. Incomplete CDR3 DNA: TGTGCCAGCAGTGGAAAAGCGGGGGGCTACGAG. Encoded protein: CASSGKAGGYE. The complete CDR3 sequence is CASSGKAGGYEQYF.

This clone has at least ten counts. The read ends 3 residues before the CDR3 terminus; that terminus is restored from the germline J gene. The gene calls are TRBV15 and TRBJ1-2; 8 bases are a match to TRBD1. The V gene end was trimmed by 5 bases and the J gene end by 4 bases; junction bases not matched to a gene: 3. The CDR3 has 13 amino acids. From germline, CDR1 is LNHNV and CDR2 YYDKDF (reference sequence). This CDR3 is CATSGGQAYGYTF. The CDR3 bases that were read are TGTGCCACCAGCGGGGGACAGGCCTATGGC.

This clone was seen more than once but under ten times. CDR3 bases read: TGCGCCAGCAGTGGCCAGACAGGGGGCCCCAATGAG. Translated: CASSGQTGGPNE. The whole CDR3 region reads CASSGQTGGPNEQFF. V usage is TRBV10-2 and J usage is TRBJ2-1, with TRBD1 matching over 10 bases. The CDR3 extends 3 residues past the end of the read, so its final part is completed from the germline J gene. The CDR3 consists of 15 residues. Losses at the gene ends were 4 bases for V and 6 bases for J; bases not matched to a gene: 6. Germline V CDR1 and CDR2: WSHSY, SAAADI.

The table lists this clone with many counts. The CDR3 end falls 3 residues outside the read, so it is completed with the germline J gene. The chain couples TRBV7-2 to TRBJ2-5, with TRBD2 matching 9 bases. This CDR3 contains 15 residues. The V segment lost 6 bases and the J segment 1 base; nucleotides outside the gene matches: 6. The germline V gene has CDR1 SGHTA and CDR2 FQGNSA. This CDR3 reads CASSSAGGLQETQYF. CDR3 bases read: TGTGCCAGCAGTTCTGCGGGAGGGCTCCAAGAGACC.

This clone was detected many times. The CDR3 end is not reached by the read, which stops 3 residues before it; the germline J gene fills it in. V gene TRBV29-1 combines with J gene TRBJ2-1, with 12 bases aligning to TRBD2. V shed 7 bases, J shed 9 bases, and the junction held 4 bases outside the gene matches. Germline CDR1 reads SQVTM; CDR2 reads ANQGSEA. This CDR3 has 12 residues. The CDR3 is CSATSGSSEQFF. Incomplete CDR3 DNA: TGCAGCGCGACTAGCGGGAGCAGTGAG.

This clone appeared a few times. The read falls 3 residues short of the CDR3 end, and the missing part is taken from the germline J gene. This chain joins TRBV6-2 or TRBV6-3 and TRBJ2-5, with D possibly matching TRBD1 (6 bases). Trimming took off 6 bases at V and 4 bases at J, with 15 bases between the two ends. The CDR3 is 14 amino acids. The germline CDR1 and CDR2 sequences are MNHEY and SVGEGT. The CDR3 bases that were read are TGTGCCAGCAGGTATAACAGGGTATCAGAGACC. Amino acids: CASRYNRVSET. The full CDR3 sequence reads CASRYNRVSETQYF.

In this sample, this clone turned up many times. From the germline J gene comes the end of the CDR3, since the read stops 3 residues before it. V is TRBV6-2 or TRBV6-3 and J is TRBJ2-7, with 9 bases identical to TRBD1. With V trimmed by 2 bases and J by 4 bases, 3 bases remained unmatched. This CDR3 has 14 residues. The germline V gene encodes CDR1 MNHEY and CDR2 SVGEGT. This chain's CDR3 is CASSYRQGEYEQYF. CDR3 DNA, as far as it was read: TGTGCCAGCAGTTACCGACAGGGGGAGTACGAG.

This clone appeared many times. The sequence runs out 3 residues before the end of the CDR3; the remainder is reconstructed from the germline J gene. V usage is TRBV18 and J usage is TRBJ1-1; TRBD1 aligns across 8 bases. Germline-derived CDR1 and CDR2 are KGHSH and LQKENI. This CDR3 spans 17 amino acids. The V gene end was trimmed by 0 bases and the J gene end by 1 base; junction bases not matched to a gene: 7. CDR3 amino acids: CASSPPSQGATNTEAFF. Partial CDR3 DNA: TGTGCCAGCTCACCACCGAGCCAGGGGGCGACGAACACTGAA.

With regard to this clone: Coverage ceases 3 residues before the CDR3 finishes, and the germline J gene fills in the end. V and J are TRBV5-1 and TRBJ2-5, with 11 bases identical to TRBD2. The germline V gene encodes CDR1 SGHRS and CDR2 YFSETQ. The length of the CDR3 is 18 residues. V lost 4 bases to trimming and J lost 2 bases; unmatched junction nucleotides: 13. The covered CDR3 bases are TGCGCCAGCAGCCGAGGACTAGCGGGTGTGGTATGGCAAGAGACC. This codes for CASSRGLAGVVWQET. The full-length CDR3 reads as CASSRGLAGVVWQETQYF.

This clone was recorded at least ten times. The read stops 3 residues short of the end of the CDR3; the missing end is completed from the germline J gene. The chain employs TRBV19 and TRBJ1-3, with a weak D call TRBD1 (6 bases). Trimming shortened V by 8 bases and J by 4 bases, and 9 bases separated the two germline ends. Germline CDR1 and CDR2: LNHDA and SQIVND (reference sequence). The CDR3 is 12 amino acids. This CDR3 reads CASSTGGNTIYF. The sequenced part of the CDR3 DNA is TGTGCCAGTTCTACAGGGGGAAACACC. Filled out from reference TRBV19 and TRBJ1-3, the complete variable domain reads DGGITQSPKYLFRKEGQNVTLSCEQNLNHDAMYWYRQDPGQGLRLIYYSQIVNDFQKGDIAEGYSVSREKKESFPLTVTSAQKNPTAFYLCASSTGGNTIYFGEGSWLTVV.

This clone was counted ten times or more. Read coverage stops 3 residues before the CDR3 terminus; the germline J gene supplies the remainder. The V call is TRBV30, the J call TRBJ1-5; D may be TRBD1 (6 bases). Trimming left V 3 bases short and J 7 bases short, with 13 bases between. Germline values: CDR1 GTSNPN, CDR2 SVGIG (reference sequence). The CDR3 consists of 13 residues. Partial CDR3 DNA: TGTGCCTGGAGCACTAACAGGGCCCAGCCC. Protein sequence: CAWSTNRAQP. The whole CDR3 is CAWSTNRAQPQHF.

With respect to this clone: The CDR3 extends 3 residues past the end of the read, so its final part is completed from the germline J gene. The J gene is TRBJ1-5, the V gene TRBV7-2; 7 bases align to TRBD1. The CDR3 covers 14 residues. Germline assignment: CDR1 SGHTA and CDR2 FQGNSA. V gave up 5 bases and J gave up 3 bases; unmatched junction bases: 4. Here the CDR3 reads CASSLTGANQPQHF. The sequenced part of the CDR3 DNA is TGTGCCAGCAGCCTTACAGGGGCCAATCAGCCC.

The sample holds a few counts of this clone. The read ends 3 residues shy of where the CDR3 ends; the end is completed using the germline J gene. V is TRBV6-2 or TRBV6-3 and J is TRBJ2-7; D is perhaps TRBD2 (5 bases). The V end lost 0 bases, the J end lost 6 bases, and 12 bases lay between the germline ends. This CDR3 is 14 amino acids long. Germline lookup yields CDR1 MNHEY and CDR2 SVGEGT. The chain's CDR3 is CASSYSRRAGEQYF. CDR3 DNA (partial): TGTGCCAGCAGTTACTCGAGAAGGGCGGGCGAG.

The sample holds a few counts of this clone. The part of the CDR3 DNA that was read is TGTGCCAGCAGCCGGACAGGGAACACTGAA. Amino acid sequence: CASSRTGNTE. The full-length CDR3 reads as CASSRTGNTEAFF. The chain has TRBV7-9 and TRBJ1-1; 7 bases match TRBD1. The read ends 3 residues early relative to the CDR3; the germline J gene fills the gap. After removal of 5 bases from V and 1 base from J, the junction contained 1 base not matched to a gene. Germline V gene data show CDR1 as SEHNR and CDR2 as FQNEAQ (reference sequence). The CDR3 extends over 13 amino acids.

This clone occurred many times. The CDR3 end lies 3 residues beyond the end of the read and is filled in from the germline J gene. This chain connects TRBV29-1 to TRBJ1-1; 10 positions agree with TRBD1. CDR3 length equals 13 residues. With 6 bases clipped from V and 5 bases from J, the junction kept 6 bases outside the gene matches. Germline V lookup: CDR1 SQVTM, CDR2 ANQGSEA. The CDR3 region is CSVGGQGRTEAFF. The covered CDR3 bases are TGCAGCGTCGGGGGACAGGGGAGAACTGAA.

Worth noting for this clone: The CDR3 end is not reached by the read, which stops 3 residues before it; the germline J gene fills it in. J is TRBJ2-7 and V is TRBV20-1, with 8 bases that match TRBD1. Germline V gene sequence: CDR1 DFQATT, CDR2 SNEGSKA (reference sequence). V gave up 3 bases and J gave up 5 bases; unmatched junction bases: 12. The CDR3 is 15 residues long. Partial CDR3 DNA: TGCAGTGCTAGCTACTTTGGCAGGGGGCTACACGAG. Its translation: CSASYFGRGLHE. The full CDR3 is CSASYFGRGLHEQYF.

In its sample, this clone was seen many times. The CDR3 extends 3 residues past the end of the read, so its final part is completed from the germline J gene. The chain has TRBV5-1 and TRBJ2-2; 8 bases are a match to TRBD1. This CDR3 region has 16 residues. Germline assignment: CDR1 SGHRS and CDR2 YFSETQ. After removal of 5 bases from V and 2 bases from J, the junction contained 8 bases not matched to a gene. CDR3 DNA (partial): TGCGCCAGCAGTCAAAGGCAGGGGGCTAACACCGGGGAG. Its translation: CASSQRQGANTGE. The whole CDR3 is CASSQRQGANTGELFF.

Concerning this clone: At one of its ends the junction is not consistent with the germline gene, which may arise from a read error. Coverage ceases 3 residues before the CDR3 finishes, and the germline J gene fills in the end. The rearrangement links TRBV7-2 to TRBJ2-7, with 8 bases identical to TRBD2. The CDR3 extends over 16 amino acids. The germline gives CDR1 SGHTA, CDR2 FQGNSA. This CDR3 is CASSLAGLSGTYEQYF. The DNA read from the CDR3 is TGTGCCAGCAGCCTAGCGGGTCTCAGCGGGACCTACGAG.

Comments on this clone: The read ends 3 residues early relative to the CDR3; the germline J gene fills the gap. This chain connects TRBV2 to TRBJ2-5; TRBD2 might be the D (6 bases). Germline CDR1 reads SNHLY; CDR2 reads FYNNEI. V lost 0 bases, J lost 3 bases, and 14 bases lay in between. CDR3 length: 16 residues. CDR3 DNA, as far as it was read: TGTGCCAGCAGTGAAGCGCTTCGGGAGACAGAAGAGACC. It yields the protein CASSEALRETEET. The complete CDR3 sequence is CASSEALRETEETQYF.

This clone showed up just a few times. The sequenced fragment ends 3 residues before the CDR3 boundary, so the rest is inferred from the germline J gene. The chain has TRBV11-3 and TRBJ1-4; unclear D gene. Trimming took off 1 base at V and 7 bases at J, with 7 bases between the two ends. This CDR3 comprises 13 residues. Germline lookup yields CDR1 SGHNT and CDR2 YENEEA. The CDR3 DNA, read in part, is TGTGCCAGCAGCTTAGCAGGTGGTGAAAAA. Its translation: CASSLAGGEK. Given in full, the CDR3 is CASSLAGGEKLFF.

This clone was recorded at least ten times. The read stops 3 residues short of the end of the CDR3; the missing end is completed from the germline J gene. This sequence joins TRBV6-2 or TRBV6-3 and TRBJ1-5; maybe TRBD1 (5 bases). The CDR3 extends over 14 amino acids. The V and J ends lost 5 bases and 3 bases respectively, with 11 bases between them. Germline V CDR1 and CDR2: MNHEY, SVGEGT. The CDR3 DNA, read in part, is TGTGCCAGCAGTCCGACAGCAATCAATCAGCCC. Amino acid sequence: CASSPTAINQP. In full, the CDR3 reads CASSPTAINQPQHF.

This clone was seen many times. The read ends 3 residues shy of where the CDR3 ends; the end is completed using the germline J gene. V usage is TRBV19 and J usage is TRBJ1-2, with D possibly TRBD1 on 5 matching bases. The CDR3 runs to 15 residues. From germline, CDR1 is LNHDA and CDR2 SQIVND (reference sequence). Trimming cost V 0 bases and J 4 bases, with 12 bases left between them. CDR3 DNA, as far as it was read: TGTGCCAGTAGTATAGAGGAGGGGCACTTCTATGGC. Translation gives CASSIEEGHFYG. The whole CDR3 sequence reads CASSIEEGHFYGYTF.

This clone was seen many times. The read gets to within 3 residues of the CDR3 end, and the germline J gene fills in the rest. The chain recombines TRBV29-1 with TRBJ1-1; 8 positions agree with TRBD1. The CDR3 consists of 12 residues. V was pared by 4 bases and J by 4 bases, with 2 bases of the junction left unmatched. Per germline, CDR1 SQVTM and CDR2 ANQGSEA. The CDR3 DNA, read in part, is TGCAGCGTTGGGACAGGGATCACTGAA. Its protein product is CSVGTGITE. The full CDR3 protein is CSVGTGITEAFF.

This clone has a handful of counts. The read gets to within 3 residues of the CDR3 end, and the germline J gene fills in the rest. The gene calls are TRBV19 and TRBJ2-2; D might be TRBD1 or TRBD2, each matching 5 bases. Germline loops: CDR1 LNHDA, CDR2 SQIVND (reference sequence). The V end was cut by 5 bases, the J end by 6 bases, with 10 bases between. The CDR3 totals 13 residues. Incomplete CDR3 DNA: TGTGCCAGTAGTTTCCAGGGAGCCGGGGAG. It translates to CASSFQGAGE. The CDR3 reads in full as CASSFQGAGELFF.